These 24 T cell receptor beta chains share one sample of origin, sequenced in a study of brain T cells in children with intractable seizures. The time point denotes: blood from clinic visit 5 months post-surgery; TSC patient then seizure free. Sequenced by immunoSEQ multiplex PCR; TCRdb stores in-frame clones only, minus some. The repertoire consists of hundreds of thousands of clones, with about 94% occurring once and the leading ten covering 5.7%. The material sequenced was peripheral blood, taken 4 to 5 months after surgery. These receptors were collected from a boy in the first two years of life with tuberous sclerosis and intractable seizures.

V gene TRBV5-6 combines with J gene TRBJ2-7, with a tentative D call TRBD1 (5 bases). This CDR3 spans 14 amino acids. Trimming left V 3 bases short and J 1 base short, with 11 bases between. From germline, CDR1 is SGHDT and CDR2 YYEEEE. CDR3 protein: CASSSAGASYEQYF. CDR3 nucleotide sequence: TGTGCCAGCAGCTCGGCTGGGGCATCCTACGAGCAGTACTTC.

The chain recombines TRBV25-1 with TRBJ1-6, with D perhaps matching TRBD1 (6 bases). The V and J ends lost 4 bases and 7 bases respectively, with 14 bases between them. CDR1 is MGHDK, CDR2 SYGVNS, per germline. CDR3 length equals 15 residues. The CDR3 coding sequence is TGTGCCAGCAGTGCACGCGGGGGGCAGAATTCACCCCTCCACTTT. Encoded protein: CASSARGGQNSPLHF.

The J gene is TRBJ2-7, the V gene TRBV13; tentative D call: TRBD2 (5 bases). This CDR3 spans 14 amino acids. Trimming took 2 bases from V and 3 from J, leaving 11 bases between them. CDR1 and CDR2 from the germline V gene are PRHDT and FYEKMQ (reference sequence). CDR3 in DNA: TGTGCCAGCAGCTTAAGACTACCAGGCTACGAGCAGTACTTC. This encodes CASSLRLPGYEQYF.

This clone was seen a single time. The rearrangement joins TRBV6-5 to TRBJ1-2, with unresolved D. Germline loops: CDR1 MNHEY, CDR2 SVGAGI. V was trimmed by 5 bases and J by 8 bases, leaving 18 bases between them. There are 14 residues in the CDR3. CDR3 DNA sequence: TGTGCCAGCAGTAAGACACACAGAGCCGGCGGCTACACCTTC. Translating gives CASSKTHRAGGYTF.

CDR3 coding DNA: TGTGCCAGCAATACAGGGTCTAGTAATCAGCCCCAGCATTTT. Translating it yields CASNTGSSNQPQHF. J is TRBJ1-5 and V is TRBV6-1; perhaps TRBD1 as D (6 bases). CDR3 length: 14 amino acids. Germline assignment: CDR1 MNHNS and CDR2 SASEGT. Trimming pared 7 bases from V and 4 bases from J, leaving 14 bases between.

This sequence joins TRBV19 and TRBJ1-5; 9 nucleotides line up with TRBD1. After removal of 7 bases from V and 5 bases from J, the junction contained 6 bases not matched to a gene. Germline lookup yields CDR1 LNHDA and CDR2 SQIVND (reference sequence). The CDR3 loop spans 14 amino acids. This chain's CDR3 is CASNNRGRDQPQHF. The CDR3 nucleotides read TGTGCCAGTAACAACAGGGGGCGAGATCAGCCCCAGCATTTT.

As to this clone: Other DNA sequences in the sample encode the same CDR3. CDR3 in DNA: TGTGCCAGCAGTTTATCGGGGGAGACCCAGTACTTC. This encodes CASSLSGETQYF. This chain uses TRBV27 with TRBJ2-5; D is undetermined. Trimming took off 0 bases at V and 5 bases at J, with 4 bases between the two ends. The CDR3 is made up of 12 amino acids. Germline loops: CDR1 MNHEY, CDR2 SMNVEV (reference sequence).

The V and J genes are TRBV7-9 and TRBJ2-7; 14 nucleotides align to TRBD2. The ends lost 0 bases at V and 6 bases at J; junction bases unmatched: 7. CDR1 is SEHNR, CDR2 FQNEAQ, per germline (reference sequence). The CDR3 runs to 17 residues. CDR3 sequence reads: CASSLAGLAGALSEQYF. The CDR3 DNA reads as TGTGCCAGCAGCTTAGCGGGACTAGCGGGGGCCCTTTCCGAGCAGTACTTC.

The sample holds one count of this clone. The V gene is TRBV25-1, the J gene TRBJ1-3, with D unresolved. Trimming shortened V by 8 bases and J by 8 bases, and 16 bases separated the two germline ends. The CDR3 spans 13 residues. Germline CDR1 reads MGHDK; CDR2 reads SYGVNS. The CDR3 here is CASSRRRSDTIYF. The CDR3 DNA is TGTGCCAGCTCCAGAAGACGCTCAGACACCATATATTTT.

The chain couples TRBV7-3 to TRBJ2-5, with 7 bases that match TRBD2. The CDR3 sequence is 16 residues long. V shed 1 base and J 5 bases; nucleotides not matched to a gene: 10. Germline lookup yields CDR1 SGHTA and CDR2 FQGTGA. CDR3 nucleotide sequence: TGTGCCAGCAGCTTAAACGGGCTAGCGGTGGGGGAGACCCAGTACTTC. It translates to CASSLNGLAVGETQYF. Looking up the rest from reference TRBV7-3 and TRBJ2-5 gives the full variable domain: GAGVSQTPSNKVTEKGKYVELRCDPISGHTALYWYRQSLGQGPEFLIYFQGTGAADDSGLPNDRFFAVRPEGSVSTLKIQRTERGDSAVYLCASSLNGLAVGETQYFGPGTRLLVL.

The table lists this clone with many counts. The same CDR3 is also encoded by other DNA sequences in this sample. This chain joins TRBV27 and TRBJ1-5, with D tentatively TRBD1 (5 bases). The V end was cut by 3 bases, the J end by 0 bases, with 6 bases between. The CDR3 covers 14 residues. Per the germline V gene, CDR1 is MNHEY and CDR2 is SMNVEV (reference sequence). The CDR3 loop is CASSLQGSNQPQHF. CDR3 in DNA: TGTGCCAGCAGTTTGCAGGGTAGCAATCAGCCCCAGCATTTT.

The chain has TRBV12-3 or TRBV12-4 and TRBJ1-1; D is undetermined. Trimming took 3 bases from V and 8 from J, leaving 7 bases between them. The length of the CDR3 is 11 residues. Written as DNA, the CDR3 is TGTGCCAGCAGTTTGGGTGTCGAAGCTTTCTTT. It yields the protein CASSLGVEAFF.

The rearrangement links TRBV25-1 to TRBJ2-1, with 8 positions matching TRBD2. Germline lookup yields CDR1 MGHDK and CDR2 SYGVNS. The CDR3 is 16 amino acids. The V segment lost 2 bases and the J segment 5 bases; nucleotides outside the gene matches: 8. CDR3 residues: CASSERGLAGNNEQFF. The CDR3 nucleotides are TGTGCCAGCAGTGAACGTGGATTAGCGGGGAACAATGAGCAGTTCTTC.

This clone was picked up one time. This rearrangement joins TRBV11-2 to TRBJ2-7; 14 bases are shared with TRBD2. Trimming removed 4 bases from V and 0 bases from J; junction bases left unmatched: 8. The CDR3 has 18 amino acids. Germline V gene sequence: CDR1 SGHAT, CDR2 FQNNGV. CDR3 amino acids: CASSYFGTSGGVSYEQYF. The CDR3 nucleotides read TGTGCCAGCAGCTATTTCGGGACTAGCGGGGGCGTCTCCTACGAGCAGTACTTC.

The chain recombines TRBV6-5 with TRBJ2-7; D may be TRBD1 (6 bases). CDR3 size: 14 residues. V dropped 4 bases and J dropped 2 bases, with 12 bases sitting between them. Germline V CDR1 and CDR2: MNHEY, SVGAGI. CDR3 region: CASSSRGHTYEQYF. The CDR3, as DNA: TGTGCCAGCAGTTCCAGGGGTCACACCTACGAGCAGTACTTC.

The rearrangement links TRBV19 to TRBJ2-2; 8 positions agree with TRBD1. The germline V gene has CDR1 LNHDA and CDR2 SQIVND (reference sequence). J gave up 7 bases and V 11 bases, and 9 bases lay outside the gene matches. The CDR3 contains 13 residues. Here the CDR3 reads CAGRQGRIGELFF. For the CDR3, the DNA is TGTGCCGGAAGACAGGGGAGAATCGGGGAGCTGTTTTTT.

This clone was recorded only once. The chain combines TRBV6-5 with TRBJ2-7; 12 bases fit TRBD2. The CDR3 has 15 amino acids. Unmatched junction bases numbered 4, after V lost 5 bases and J lost 2 bases. CDR1 and CDR2 (germline): MNHEY, SVGAGI. The CDR3 DNA reads TGTGCCAGCAGTCTCCCTAGCGGGAGGGCCTACGAGCAGTACTTC. Amino acids: CASSLPSGRAYEQYF.

CDR3 in amino acids: CASSSNRGDNEQFF. The DNA of the CDR3 is TGTGCCAGCAGCTCTAATCGAGGAGACAATGAGCAGTTCTTC. The chain joins TRBV11-2 to TRBJ2-1, with D hard to call. In germline, CDR1 is SGHAT, CDR2 FQNNGV. V lost 4 bases and J 5 bases, leaving 12 bases between the germline ends. This CDR3 comprises 14 residues.

This chain joins TRBV9 and TRBJ1-1; D is ambiguous. Germline V gene data show CDR1 as SGDLS and CDR2 as YYNGEE. The V end was cut by 0 bases, the J end by 6 bases, with 15 bases between. The CDR3 sequence is 15 residues long. The CDR3: CASSVALTIGSEAFF. DNA for the CDR3: TGTGCCAGCAGCGTAGCCTTAACAATTGGGTCTGAAGCTTTCTTT.

V is TRBV7-2 and J is TRBJ2-3; unclear D gene. This CDR3 has 15 amino acids. V dropped 1 base and J dropped 2 bases, with 10 bases sitting between them. Germline lookup yields CDR1 SGHTA and CDR2 FQGNSA. CDR3 DNA: TGTGCCAGCAGCTTAGTCGGTAGGGCCACAGATACGCAGTATTTT. Translation: CASSLVGRATDTQYF.

V gene TRBV27 combines with J gene TRBJ2-3, with TRBD2 matching 7 bases. Trimming at V came to 1 base and at J to 2 bases, leaving 9 bases not matched to a gene. The CDR3 is 17 residues long. Germline values: CDR1 MNHEY, CDR2 SMNVEV (reference sequence). CDR3 in amino acids: CASSLYGRQTHTDTQYF. CDR3 sequence (DNA): TGTGCCAGCAGTTTATACGGGAGGCAGACCCACACAGATACGCAGTATTTT.

V is TRBV2 and J is TRBJ1-1, with D uncertain. V was trimmed by 6 bases and J by 3 bases, leaving 11 bases between them. This CDR3 is 13 amino acids long. Germline V gene lookup returns CDR1 SNHLY and CDR2 FYNNEI. CDR3 protein: CASRMGPDTEAFF. CDR3 in DNA: TGTGCCAGCAGGATGGGCCCGGACACTGAAGCTTTCTTT.

The genes are TRBV11-2 and TRBJ2-7, with D unresolved. The germline V gene has CDR1 SGHAT and CDR2 FQNNGV. The CDR3 consists of 12 residues. Trimming left V 5 bases short and J 4 bases short, with 9 bases between. CDR3 nucleotide sequence: TGTGCCAGCAGCCCGCCAACTTACGAGCAGTACTTC. It yields the protein CASSPPTYEQYF.

V usage is TRBV19 and J usage is TRBJ2-3; D is unclear. Trimming removed 3 bases at V and 6 bases at J, with 7 bases between. Germline V gene lookup returns CDR1 LNHDA and CDR2 SQIVND (reference sequence). This CDR3 is 12 amino acids long. CDR3 region: CASSIWGDTQYF. The CDR3 DNA reads as TGTGCCAGTAGTATTTGGGGTGATACGCAGTATTTT.